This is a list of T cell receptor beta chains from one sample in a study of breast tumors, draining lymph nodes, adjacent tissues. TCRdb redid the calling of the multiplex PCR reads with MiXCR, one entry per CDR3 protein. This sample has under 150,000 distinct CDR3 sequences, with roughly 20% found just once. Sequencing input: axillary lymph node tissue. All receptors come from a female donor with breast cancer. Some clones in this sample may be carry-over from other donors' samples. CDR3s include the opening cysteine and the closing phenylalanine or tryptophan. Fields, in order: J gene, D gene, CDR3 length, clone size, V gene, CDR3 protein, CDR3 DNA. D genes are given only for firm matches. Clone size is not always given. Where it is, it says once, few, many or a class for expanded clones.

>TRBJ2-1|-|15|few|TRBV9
CASSVESMGRQGQFF
TGTGCCAGCAGCGTAGAGAGTATGGGACGGCAAGGGCAGTTCTTC
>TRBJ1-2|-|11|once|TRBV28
CASSLRYGCTF
TGTGCCAGCAGTTTAAGATATGGCTGCACCTTC
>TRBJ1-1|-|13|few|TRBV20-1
CSAREELAAEAFF
TGCAGTGCTAGAGAGGAACTGGCTGCTGAAGCTTTCTTT
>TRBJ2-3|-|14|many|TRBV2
CASSERSHTDTQYF
TGTGCCAGCAGTGAAAGGTCCCACACAGATACGCAGTATTTT
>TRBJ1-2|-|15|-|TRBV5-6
CASSLRGRGVYGYTF
TGTGCCAGCAGCTTGCGCGGCAGAGGGGTCTATGGCTACACCTTC
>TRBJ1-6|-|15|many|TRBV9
CASSATETNNSPLHF
TGTGCCAGCAGCGCGACAGAGACAAATAATTCACCCCTCCACTTT
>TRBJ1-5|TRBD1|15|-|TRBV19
CASSIDRGLDQPQHF
TGTGCCAGTAGTATAGACAGGGGGCTGGATCAGCCCCAGCATTTT
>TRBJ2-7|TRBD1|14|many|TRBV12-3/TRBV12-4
CASSPQGISYEQYF
TGTGCCAGCAGCCCACAGGGGATATCCTACGAGCAGTACTTC
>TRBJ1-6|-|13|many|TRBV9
CASSPNRESPLHF
TGTGCCAGCAGCCCGAACAGGGAATCACCCCTCCACTTT
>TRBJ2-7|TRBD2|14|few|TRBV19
CASRTGGSSYEQYF
TGTGCCAGCAGGACGGGGGGGAGCTCCTACGAGCAGTACTTC
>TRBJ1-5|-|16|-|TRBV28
CASSLSRTASNQPQHF
TGTGCCAGCAGTTTATCCCGGACAGCTAGCAATCAGCCCCAGCATTTT
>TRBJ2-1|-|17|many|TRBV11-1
CASSPPRGNRLANEQFF
TGTGCCAGCAGCCCCCCCCGCGGGAACCGTTTAGCTAATGAGCAGTTCTTC
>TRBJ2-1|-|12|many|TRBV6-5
CASSRMGYEQFF
TGTGCCAGCAGTCGAATGGGCTATGAGCAGTTCTTC
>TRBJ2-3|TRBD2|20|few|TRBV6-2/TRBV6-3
CASSPGGLAGLRVGTDTQYF
TGTGCCAGCAGTCCCGGTGGACTAGCGGGCCTCAGGGTGGGCACAGATACGCAGTATTTT
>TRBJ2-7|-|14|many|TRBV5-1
CASSPRRAGDEQYF
TGCGCCAGCAGCCCTCGCAGGGCGGGCGACGAGCAGTACTTC
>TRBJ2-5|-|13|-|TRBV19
CASSIPSRETQYF
TGTGCCAGTAGTATCCCTAGCCGAGAGACCCAGTACTTC
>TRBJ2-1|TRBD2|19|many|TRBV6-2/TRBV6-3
CASSSRTGSSGRARYEQFF
TGTGCCAGCAGTTCAAGGACCGGGAGTAGCGGGAGGGCCAGGTATGAGCAGTTCTTC
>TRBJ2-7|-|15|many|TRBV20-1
CSANIPSRGAYEQYF
TGCAGTGCTAATATCCCTAGTCGTGGTGCCTACGAGCAGTACTTC
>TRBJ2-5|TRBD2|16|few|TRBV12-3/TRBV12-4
CASRPQVAGVLETQYF
TGTGCCAGCAGGCCTCAGGTAGCGGGAGTCTTGGAGACCCAGTACTTC
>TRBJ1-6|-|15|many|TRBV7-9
CASSLVVPGNSPLHF
TGTGCCAGCAGCTTAGTTGTTCCAGGAAATTCACCCCTCCACTTT
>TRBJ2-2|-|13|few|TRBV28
CASSFGDTGELFF
TGTGCCAGCAGTTTCGGAGACACCGGGGAGCTGTTTTTT
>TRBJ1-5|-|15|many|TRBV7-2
CASSLAPGFDQPQHF
TGTGCCAGCAGCTTAGCGCCCGGTTTCGATCAGCCCCAGCATTTT
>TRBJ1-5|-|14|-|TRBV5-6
CASSSVGGDQPQHF
TGTGCCAGCAGCTCGGTTGGTGGGGATCAGCCCCAGCATTTT
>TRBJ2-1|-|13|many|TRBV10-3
CAISEPTGNEQFF
TGTGCCATCAGTGAGCCGACAGGTAATGAGCAGTTCTTC
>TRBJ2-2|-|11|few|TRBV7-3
CASSPGGELFF
TGTGCCAGCAGCCCGGGGGGGGAGCTGTTTTTT
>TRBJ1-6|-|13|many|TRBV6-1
CASRDQGISPLHF
TGTGCCAGCAGGGACCAAGGGATCTCACCCCTCCACTTT
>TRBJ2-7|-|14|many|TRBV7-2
CASSSQGYSYEQYF
TGTGCCAGCAGCTCGCAGGGATACTCCTACGAGCAGTACTTC
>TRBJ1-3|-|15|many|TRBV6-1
CASSEGTLSGNTIYF
TGTGCCAGCAGCGAGGGTACTCTCTCTGGAAACACCATATATTTT
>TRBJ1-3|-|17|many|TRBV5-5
CASSLGPGALAGNTIYF
TGTGCCAGCAGCTTGGGACCCGGGGCACTGGCTGGAAACACCATATATTTT
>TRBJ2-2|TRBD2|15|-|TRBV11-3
CASSRGLGNTGELFF
TGTGCCAGCAGCCGGGGACTAGGGAACACCGGGGAGCTGTTTTTT
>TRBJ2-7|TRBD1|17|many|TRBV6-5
CASSLFVPGQGVNEQYF
TGTGCCAGCAGTCTATTTGTACCGGGACAGGGTGTGAACGAGCAGTACTTC
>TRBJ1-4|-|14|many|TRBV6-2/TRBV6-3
CASSPMDRDEKLFF
TGTGCCAGCAGTCCGATGGACAGAGATGAAAAACTGTTTTTT
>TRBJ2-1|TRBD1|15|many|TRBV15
CATSRPGQEKNEQFF
TGTGCCACCAGCAGACCGGGACAGGAGAAGAATGAGCAGTTCTTC
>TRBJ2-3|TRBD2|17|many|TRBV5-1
CASSLRLAGGSTDTQYF
TGCGCCAGCAGCTTGAGGCTAGCGGGAGGTTCGACAGATACGCAGTATTTT
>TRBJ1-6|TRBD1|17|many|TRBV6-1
CASRMDRPEGGNSPLHF
TGTGCCAGCAGGATGGACAGGCCCGAGGGTGGGAATTCACCCCTCCACTTT
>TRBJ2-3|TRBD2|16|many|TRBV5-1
CASSSSALAGTDTQYF
TGCGCCAGCAGCTCATCCGCACTAGCGGGTACAGATACGCAGTATTTT
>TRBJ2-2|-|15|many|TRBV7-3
CASSLFGGNTGELFF
TGTGCCAGCAGCTTATTCGGCGGGAACACCGGGGAGCTGTTTTTT
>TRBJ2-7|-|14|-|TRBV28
CASSFLGSSYEQYF
TGTGCCAGCAGTTTTCTAGGGTCCTCCTACGAGCAGTACTTC
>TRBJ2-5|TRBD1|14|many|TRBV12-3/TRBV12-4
CASSSGQAQETQYF
TGTGCCAGCAGCTCCGGACAGGCGCAAGAGACCCAGTACTTC
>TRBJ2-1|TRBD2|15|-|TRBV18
CASSESGGGVNEQSF
TGTGCCAGCTCGGAAAGCGGGGGGGGCGTGAATGAGCAGTCCTTC
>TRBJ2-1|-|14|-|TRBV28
CASSLRPGVNEQFF
TGTGCCAGCAGTTTGCGTCCGGGCGTCAATGAGCAGTTCTTC